The clone carrying this T cell receptor beta chain was seen ten or more times. TCRdb recomputed calls from the reads with MiXCR, one row per CDR3 protein. The sample has about 260,000 distinct CDR3 sequences, roughly 10% seen once. The length of the CDR3 is 14 residues. The germline V and J ends were trimmed by 7 bases and 0 bases, with 10 bases remaining between them. This sample is part of a study of T cell repertoires in cytomegalovirus infection. The chain is built from TRBV12-3 or TRBV12-4 and TRBJ1-5; D gene unclear. The sequenced sample consisted of PBMCs. This clonotype was sampled from a human donor in good health (CMV status not recorded). Some clones in this sample may be carry-over from other donors' samples. CDR3 in DNA: TGTGCCAGCATGGAGGGTATTAGCAATCAGCCCCAGCATTTT. Residues: CASMEGISNQPQHF.